This TCR beta chain emerged from a study of blood T cells in healthy people across ages. Whole-study context: About one barcoded beta molecule per two T cells came from capture by template switching. Study-wide points: What prevented conclusive comparison of naive and antigen-experienced cells was that PBMCs were unsorted. Long-lived donors carried more naive CD4+ cells and greater diversity than aged donors.

Note on this clonotype: Its antigen is unidentified.

A J-beta primer mix and a sample-barcoded 5' primer were used in a second PCR of roughly 6 to 11 cycles. Each CDR3 protein is one row after TCRdb ran MiXCR on the 5' RACE reads. The sample holds more than 550,000 distinct CDR3 sequences, about a fifth seen once. CDR1 is SGDLS and CDR2 is YYNGEE in the germline V gene. The CDR3 is 15 amino acids. V lost 4 bases to trimming and J lost 3 bases, with 13 bases between them. Input material: blood. This clonotype was sampled from a man in his 70s in good health. The chain is built from TRBV9 and TRBJ1-4; tentatively, D is TRBD1 (5 bases). CDR3 in amino acids: CASSIQGSANEKLFF. Written as DNA, the CDR3 is TGTGCCAGCAGCATCCAGGGCTCAGCTAATGAAAAACTGTTTTTT. The whole variable domain, remainder taken from reference TRBV9 and TRBJ1-4, is DSGVTQTPKHLITATGQRVTLRCSPRSGDLSVYWYQQSLDQGLQFLIQYYNGEERAKGNILERFSAQQFPDLHSELNLSSLELGDSALYFCASSIQGSANEKLFFGSGTQLSVL.